Following are 14 T cell receptor beta chains from one sample sequenced in a study of beta chain features in type 1 diabetes. Sequenced material consisted of expressed TCRB transcripts (all of the isolated RNA was reverse transcribed). Using immunoSEQ multiplex PCR, the repertoire was profiled, and TCRdb retains in-frame clones only, with some absent. This table has some 220,000 clones, about a tenth appearing once. Sequencing was done on a sample of central memory CD4+ T cells from blood. All receptors come from a man aged 18-30 years in good health.

The sample holds one count of this clone. This sequence joins TRBV27 and TRBJ2-7, with D unresolved. Germline loops: CDR1 MNHEY, CDR2 SMNVEV (reference sequence). The CDR3 is made up of 13 amino acids. V was pared by 4 bases and J by 5 bases, with 12 bases between. The CDR3 DNA reads TGTGCCAGCAGTTCACACCTCGGGCACGAGCAGTACTTC. Amino acid sequence: CASSSHLGHEQYF.

This chain uses TRBV9 with TRBJ1-1, with D possibly being TRBD1 (6 bases). V was clipped by 3 bases and J by 3 bases, with 15 bases between them. This CDR3 contains 15 residues. Germline CDR1 SGDLS, CDR2 YYNGEE. The CDR3: CASSAFGQRDTEAFF. In DNA form, the CDR3 reads TGTGCCAGCAGCGCATTTGGACAGCGGGACACTGAAGCTTTCTTT.

The CDR3 loop is CASSLLDREKTQYF. In DNA, the CDR3 is TGTGCCAGCAGCCTTCTGGACAGGGAAAAGACCCAGTACTTC. V and J are TRBV5-6 and TRBJ2-5; 8 bases agree with TRBD1. This CDR3 contains 14 residues. Trimming removed 4 bases from V and 6 bases from J; junction bases left unmatched: 8. The germline gives CDR1 SGHDT, CDR2 YYEEEE.

About this clone itself: This likely came from a read error, as a far larger clone is one base away. This chain joins TRBV30 and TRBJ2-1; 10 bases are shared with TRBD2. Germline CDR1 is GTSNPN and CDR2 is SVGIG (reference sequence). The CDR3 extends over 18 amino acids. CDR3 nucleotides: TGTGCCGGGAGTCGCCGGGCTAGCGGGAGAATCCCCCGCAATGAGCAGTTCTTC. The encoded protein is CAGSRRASGRIPRNEQFF.

There are a few counts of this clone. Other DNA sequences of this sample code for an identical CDR3. This chain uses TRBV29-1 with TRBJ1-5, with TRBD1 identical over 9 bases. The CDR3 is 17 amino acids. Germline values: CDR1 SQVTM, CDR2 ANQGSEA. The ends lost 4 bases at V and 0 bases at J; junction bases unmatched: 10. CDR3 bases: TGCAGCGTTGTATGGGGACAGGGCCCCTATAGCAATCAGCCCCAGCATTTT. It is translated as CSVVWGQGPYSNQPQHF. Full variable domain (remainder filled in from reference TRBV29-1 and TRBJ1-5): SAVISQKPSRDICQRGTSLTIQCQVDSQVTMMFWYRQQPGQSLTLIATANQGSEATYESGFVIDKFPISRPNLTFSTLTVSNMSPEDSSIYLCSVVWGQGPYSNQPQHFGDGTRLSIL.

This clone has only a few counts. The chain carries TRBV7-9 and TRBJ2-7; D not resolved. Between the trimmed V and J ends, which lost 2 bases and 0 bases, there was a span of 8 bases. Looked up from germline, CDR1 is SEHNR and CDR2 is FQNEAQ (reference sequence). This CDR3 contains 14 residues. The CDR3 sequence is CASSLFEVSYEQYF. As DNA, the CDR3 is TGTGCCAGCAGCTTATTTGAGGTCTCCTACGAGCAGTACTTC.

The rearrangement links TRBV7-2 to TRBJ2-5; D uncertain. V lost 4 bases and J 5 bases, leaving 20 bases between the germline ends. The CDR3 runs 16 residues. The germline gives CDR1 SGHTA, CDR2 FQGNSA. The CDR3 is CASSSVAASGRETQYF. As DNA, the CDR3 is TGTGCCAGCAGCTCGGTGGCGGCATCAGGCCGGGAGACCCAGTACTTC.

The gene calls are TRBV19 and TRBJ2-1; weak D call: TRBD2 (6 bases). CDR1 and CDR2 (germline): LNHDA, SQIVND (reference sequence). The V end lost 10 bases, the J end lost 5 bases, and 24 bases lay between the germline ends. CDR3 size: 16 residues. CDR3 bases: TGTGCCACCTCCCTCGGGGGACGGGAAGGGGACAATGAGCAGTTCTTC. Protein product: CATSLGGREGDNEQFF.

This clone came up a few times. The rearrangement uses TRBV4-2 and TRBJ1-5; D is undetermined. The V and J ends lost 3 bases and 1 base respectively, with 10 bases between them. CDR3 length: 15 residues. Germline V CDR1 and CDR2: LGHNA, YNFKEQ. CDR3 nucleotides: TGTGCCAGCAGCCAGGGGAGTGGCAGCAATCAGCCCCAGCATTTT. This translates into CASSQGSGSNQPQHF.

This clone showed up many times. The rearrangement links TRBV7-8 to TRBJ2-3, with 11 bases aligning to TRBD2. Trimming cost V 5 bases and J 7 bases; bases outside gene matches: 14. Germline CDR1 SGHVS, CDR2 FQNEAQ. The CDR3 contains 17 residues. CDR3 loop: CASSLLAGGVHRNTQYF. The CDR3 nucleotides are TGTGCCAGCAGCCTGCTAGCGGGAGGCGTACACAGGAATACGCAGTATTTT.

In its sample, this clone was seen a few times. V usage is TRBV6-4 and J usage is TRBJ2-7; 9 nucleotides align to TRBD2. After removal of 7 bases from V and 2 bases from J, the junction contained 9 bases not matched to a gene. The CDR3 loop spans 15 amino acids. From germline, CDR1 is MRHNA and CDR2 SNTAGT. For the CDR3, the DNA is TGTGCCAGCACAGTTGATGGACTAGCGACCTACGAGCAGTACTTC. Amino acids: CASTVDGLATYEQYF.

The rearrangement links TRBV5-1 to TRBJ1-4; D ambiguous. There are 12 residues in the CDR3. Trimming took off 4 bases at V and 8 bases at J, with 9 bases between the two ends. Germline-derived CDR1 and CDR2 are SGHRS and YFSETQ. The CDR3 is CASSPVGEKLFF. CDR3 bases: TGCGCCAGCAGCCCGGTCGGGGAAAAACTGTTTTTT.

This clone was counted many times. CDR3 sequence (DNA): TGTGCCAGCAGCCAAGTTCACTCAGATACGCAGTATTTT. It translates to CASSQVHSDTQYF. This chain uses TRBV14 with TRBJ2-3; D is unclear. The ends were cut back, 1 base at V and 4 bases at J, with 6 bases in the middle. The CDR3 runs 13 residues. Germline CDR1 SGHDN, CDR2 FVKESK.

This sequence joins TRBV25-1 and TRBJ2-2, with 7 bases identical to TRBD1. The CDR3 is made up of 15 amino acids. Per germline, CDR1 MGHDK and CDR2 SYGVNS. Germline trimming cut 2 bases from V and 5 bases from J; bases unmatched to any gene: 5. CDR3 sequence (DNA): TGTGCCAGCAGTGAAACACAGGGGCGGACCGGGGAGCTGTTTTTT. As protein: CASSETQGRTGELFF.